A single sample is the source of the 20 T cell receptor beta chains below, sequenced in a study of T cells in Graves' hyperthyroidism and ophthalmopathy. From RNA transcripts, TCR beta CDR3 regions were amplified. TCR CDR3 underwent first-round RT-PCR with the HTBI primer set. A single record per CDR3 protein comes from TCRdb applying MiXCR to the multiplex PCR reads. Here the sample spans under 700,000 distinct CDR3 sequences, 16% being singletons. The specimen sequenced was blood. These receptors were collected from a young woman with Graves' hyperthyroidism.

This clonotype was recorded at least ten times. This rearrangement joins TRBV3-1 to TRBJ1-1; D is possibly TRBD1 (5 bases). V was shortened by 1 base and J by 4 bases, with 10 bases between the two germline ends. This CDR3 is 14 amino acids long. CDR1 and CDR2 (germline): LGHDT, YNNKEL (reference sequence). CDR3 bases: TGTGCCAGCAGCCAAGCAGGGTGGGGCACTGAAGCTTTCTTT. It translates to CASSQAGWGTEAFF.

V is TRBV20-1 and J is TRBJ1-1, with D uncertain. V lost 0 bases and J 6 bases, leaving 14 bases between the germline ends. CDR1 and CDR2 (germline): DFQATT, SNEGSKA (reference sequence). This CDR3 region has 14 residues. The CDR3 sequence is CSARDSSRIAEAFF. DNA for the CDR3: TGCAGTGCTAGAGATTCCTCCAGGATCGCTGAAGCTTTCTTT.

This clonotype appeared a few times. The rearrangement uses TRBV5-1 and TRBJ2-1; D is uncertain. Trimming took off 2 bases at V and 0 bases at J, with 9 bases between the two ends. The CDR3 length is 15 residues. CDR1 and CDR2 (germline): SGHRS, YFSETQ. CDR3 amino acids: CASSLETNSYNEQFF. CDR3 nucleotide sequence: TGCGCCAGCAGCTTAGAAACGAACTCCTACAATGAGCAGTTCTTC.

The chain is built from TRBV30 and TRBJ2-2, with D uncertain. The V and J ends lost 0 bases and 4 bases respectively, with 3 bases between them. CDR1 and CDR2 from the germline V gene are GTSNPN and SVGIG (reference sequence). The CDR3 runs to 12 residues. The DNA of the CDR3 is TGTGCCTGGAGTGTGCCCACCGGGGAGCTGTTTTTT. The encoded protein is CAWSVPTGELFF.

The chain employs TRBV12-3 or TRBV12-4 and TRBJ2-5, with D unclear. The CDR3 has 11 amino acids. Trimming cost V 6 bases and J 7 bases, with 9 bases left between them. The CDR3 reads CASSRMGTQYF. The DNA for the CDR3 is TGTGCCAGCAGCCGGATGGGGACCCAGTACTTC.

The chain couples TRBV19 to TRBJ2-1; D is uncertain. Germline-derived CDR1 and CDR2 are LNHDA and SQIVND (reference sequence). V lost 6 bases and J 0 bases, leaving 9 bases between the germline ends. The CDR3 contains 14 residues. The CDR3 coding sequence is TGTGCCAGTAGCCCATTGTTCTCCTACAATGAGCAGTTCTTC. Protein: CASSPLFSYNEQFF. The entire variable domain, with the rest obtained from reference TRBV19 and TRBJ2-1, is as follows: DGGITQSPKYLFRKEGQNVTLSCEQNLNHDAMYWYRQDPGQGLRLIYYSQIVNDFQKGDIAEGYSVSREKKESFPLTVTSAQKNPTAFYLCASSPLFSYNEQFFGPGTRLTVL.

This clonotype has ten or more counts. This chain uses TRBV28 with TRBJ2-1; perhaps TRBD1 as D (5 bases). CDR3 length: 17 residues. The germline V gene encodes CDR1 MDHEN and CDR2 SYDVKM. The V end was cut by 5 bases, the J end by 1 base, with 18 bases between. CDR3 bases: TGTGCCAGCAGTGCCCATATTCTAGGGGTGTCCTACAATGAGCAGTTCTTC. Translated, it gives CASSAHILGVSYNEQFF.

This clonotype was detected only a few times. The chain combines TRBV5-1 with TRBJ2-5; maybe TRBD2 (6 bases). Per the germline V gene, CDR1 is SGHRS and CDR2 is YFSETQ. The CDR3 length is 15 residues. V lost 1 base and J 5 bases, leaving 15 bases between the germline ends. This CDR3 is CASSLLGGPSETQYF. CDR3 nucleotides: TGCGCCAGCAGCTTGCTTGGAGGGCCGTCTGAGACCCAGTACTTC. The complete variable domain, with remaining parts taken from reference TRBV5-1 and TRBJ2-5, reads KAGVTQTPRYLIKTRGQQVTLSCSPISGHRSVSWYQQTPGQGLQFLFEYFSETQRNKGNFPGRFSGRQFSNSRSEMNVSTLELGDSALYLCASSLLGGPSETQYFGPGTRLLVL.

In its sample, this clonotype was seen many times. This chain uses TRBV28 with TRBJ2-7; 9 bases are shared with TRBD1. The CDR3 length is 13 residues. Losses at the gene ends were 8 bases for V and 6 bases for J; bases not matched to a gene: 8. Germline assignment: CDR1 MDHEN and CDR2 SYDVKM. Here the CDR3 reads CASVTGGTSEQYF. CDR3 nucleotide sequence: TGTGCCAGCGTCACAGGGGGCACCTCCGAGCAGTACTTC.

Only a few counts were recorded for this clonotype. This sequence joins TRBV28 and TRBJ2-1, with TRBD2 matching 10 bases. After removal of 6 bases from V and 0 bases from J, the junction contained 5 bases not matched to a gene. CDR1 and CDR2 (germline): MDHEN, SYDVKM. There are 16 residues in the CDR3. The CDR3 reads CASRYSGGSSYNEQFF. CDR3 coding DNA: TGTGCCAGCAGATATAGCGGGGGGAGCTCCTACAATGAGCAGTTCTTC.

This clonotype was counted ten times or more. This chain joins TRBV7-9 and TRBJ2-7, with D possibly TRBD1 on 6 matching bases. Trimming removed 2 bases from V and 2 bases from J, with 13 bases in between. This CDR3 has 15 residues. Per germline, CDR1 SEHNR and CDR2 FQNEAQ (reference sequence). This CDR3 is CASSLTTGLTYEQYF. Written as DNA, the CDR3 is TGTGCCAGCAGCTTAACTACAGGGCTTACCTACGAGCAGTACTTC.

This clonotype was counted many times. This chain uses TRBV3-1 with TRBJ1-2; D is unclear. Trimming took off 4 bases at V and 1 base at J, with 7 bases between the two ends. Germline CDR1 LGHDT, CDR2 YNNKEL (reference sequence). This CDR3 is built from 13 residues. CDR3: CASSRDNNYGYTF. CDR3 nucleotide sequence: TGTGCCAGCAGCCGAGACAATAACTATGGCTACACCTTC.

The chain is built from TRBV9 and TRBJ2-2; 8 bases line up with TRBD1. J lost 0 bases, V lost 0 bases, and 1 base had no gene match. Germline CDR1 and CDR2: SGDLS and YYNGEE. The CDR3 is 16 residues long. The DNA of the CDR3 is TGTGCCAGCAGCGTAGGGGACAGGACGAACACCGGGGAGCTGTTTTTT. It is translated as CASSVGDRTNTGELFF.

The rearrangement joins TRBV5-5 to TRBJ1-1; 8 bases match TRBD1. Trimming took 0 bases from V and 3 from J; bases not matched to a gene: 1. Per the germline V gene, CDR1 is SGHKS and CDR2 is YYEKEE (reference sequence). This CDR3 region has 14 residues. CDR3 sequence reads: CASSLEQGDTEAFF. The CDR3, as DNA: TGTGCCAGCAGCTTGGAACAGGGGGACACTGAAGCTTTCTTT. The full variable domain, rest sourced from reference TRBV5-5 and TRBJ1-1, is DAGVTQSPTHLIKTRGQQVTLRCSPISGHKSVSWYQQVLGQGPQFIFQYYEKEERGRGNFPDRFSARQFPNYSSELNVNALLLGDSALYLCASSLEQGDTEAFFGQGTRLTVV.

This clonotype was recorded many times. The chain recombines TRBV5-1 with TRBJ1-2, with D maybe TRBD1 (5 bases). CDR3 length: 12 amino acids. V was cut by 4 bases and J by 6 bases, with 10 bases left in between. Looked up from germline, CDR1 is SGHRS and CDR2 is YFSETQ. The CDR3 DNA reads as TGCGCCAGCAGCGTGGACACTCATGGCTACACCTTC. It codes for CASSVDTHGYTF. Full variable domain (rest looked up from reference TRBV5-1 and TRBJ1-2): KAGVTQTPRYLIKTRGQQVTLSCSPISGHRSVSWYQQTPGQGLQFLFEYFSETQRNKGNFPGRFSGRQFSNSRSEMNVSTLELGDSALYLCASSVDTHGYTFGSGTRLTVV.

This clonotype was picked up a small number of times. J is TRBJ1-2 and V is TRBV2, with 9 bases fitting TRBD1. CDR1 is SNHLY and CDR2 is FYNNEI in the germline V gene. CDR3 length: 15 amino acids. Trimming at V came to 2 bases and at J to 4 bases, leaving 5 bases not matched to a gene. The CDR3 DNA reads TGTGCCAGCAGTGAAAGCTTGGGACAGGGCTATGGCTACACCTTC. Translated, it gives CASSESLGQGYGYTF.

The chain carries TRBV19 and TRBJ1-4; weak D call: TRBD1 (5 bases). Germline CDR1 reads LNHDA; CDR2 reads SQIVND (reference sequence). Trimming removed 5 bases from V and 3 bases from J, with 13 bases in between. The CDR3 sequence is 15 residues long. The CDR3 reads CASSAPRAANEKLFF. CDR3 coding DNA: TGTGCCAGTAGTGCCCCCAGGGCGGCTAATGAAAAACTGTTTTTT.

The rearrangement joins TRBV19 to TRBJ2-2; 11 bases map to TRBD1. CDR1 LNHDA and CDR2 SQIVND come from the germline V gene (reference sequence). V dropped 3 bases and J dropped 3; count of bases not matched to a gene: 6. The CDR3 has 17 amino acids. CDR3 in DNA: TGTGCCAGTAGTATCCGGGGGGGACAGGGGGACACCGGGGAGCTGTTTTTT. Its translation is CASSIRGGQGDTGELFF.

The CDR3 nucleotides read TGCAGTGCTAGTCTTAACCGCGACGAGCAGTACTTC. Translating gives CSASLNRDEQYF. V and J are TRBV20-1 and TRBJ2-7; D is uncertain. The CDR3 sequence is 12 residues long. Germline V CDR1 and CDR2: DFQATT, SNEGSKA (reference sequence). Trimming removed 3 bases at V and 5 bases at J, with 11 bases between.

This clonotype was observed at least ten times. The chain uses TRBV20-1 and TRBJ1-1; no clear D gene. This CDR3 is 12 amino acids long. Germline-derived CDR1 and CDR2 are DFQATT and SNEGSKA (reference sequence). The V and J ends lost 6 bases and 0 bases respectively, with 8 bases between them. The CDR3 sequence is CSANSLNTEAFF. The CDR3 DNA reads TGCAGTGCCAACAGCTTGAACACTGAAGCTTTCTTT.